The sequence of this TCR beta chain was determined in a study of identical twins (dated by TCRdb to about 2016). Some background on the complete study: To test whether fetal clonotypes persist, this study deep-sequenced TCR alpha and beta repertoires from monozygotic twins, from unrelated adults of various ages, and from cord blood. To rule out contamination, replicate twin experiments were performed at different times with different library preparation protocols.

Every donor in the study was a healthy Caucasian. The twin cohort comprised three pairs of female monozygotic twins, all aged roughly 18 to 30 years. Peripheral blood mononuclear cells were the source from which RNA for the TCR libraries was isolated. This clonotype was counted between two and nine times. It lacks a known antigen. Per-nucleotide qualities are absent, and no much larger clonotype sits a single base away. For CDR1 and CDR2, the germline V gene lists SGDLS and YYNGEE. Trimmed from V: 4 bases; trimmed from J: 1 base; junction bases lacking a gene match: 7. From the cysteine up to the phenylalanine, the CDR3 has a length of 15 residues. Solely the CDR3 DNA is kept, with 45 bases framed from the first base. General conclusions and limits of the study: In monozygotic twins, recombination models systematically underestimated out-of-frame TCR alpha sharing, but the models matched the sharing seen between unrelated individuals. Fewer insertions were carried by abundant cord blood beta clonotypes; a weaker similar trend was observed in young adult naive repertoires, while no such trend was observed in memory repertoires. Out-of-frame TCR alpha sequences shared between twins showed an excess of low generation-probability sequences compared with coincidental sharing between unrelated individuals. Invariant T cells such as MAIT and iNKT could partly confound zero-insertion analyses, though diverse VJ usage argued against this for most clonotypes. Conclusions relied on cross-sectional statistical analysis, since the same donors could not be followed over many years. Excess twin sharing in beta out-of-frame sequences was weaker because fewer shared sequences lowered the signal-to-noise ratio.

The library was produced with 5' RACE. The sequencer listed for this sample is Illumina HiSeq 2000. Template switching introduced a universal primer binding site; the final cDNA contained a unique molecular identifier, enabling accurate counting of TCR cDNA molecules. Specific primers in the conserved constant-segment region were used to synthesize first-strand cDNA for TCR alpha and beta chains. To control for contamination, every cDNA library was double barcoded, receiving both a SMART-Mk sample barcode and Illumina barcodes. Two successive PCR steps introduced TruSeq adapter sequences along with Illumina sample barcodes. TCR alpha and beta cDNA libraries were sequenced on the Illumina HiSeq platform with custom primers. The source study handled its data this way. Raw reads were processed with MiGEC to extract unique molecular identifiers, and MiXCR was used to determine CDR3 positions. For each individual, recombination models were inferred using an EM algorithm with the repgenHMM and IGoR tools. The tcR package in R was used for shared clonotype analysis, with sharing normalized by the product of cloneset sizes. Out-of-frame nonproductive sequences were analyzed to study raw recombination free of thymic and clonal selection effects. TCRdb reanalyzed the raw reads on its own, using fastp at Q25 for trimming and MiXCR for clone calling, and kept in-frame beta chains. Rows with a matching CDR3 protein are joined into one entry that keeps the most common DNA and genes. These V and J calls originate from TCRdb's pipeline instead of the authors' own analysis. The sample yields about 890,000 distinct CDR3 sequences; roughly an eighth were counted once. Of the sample, around 1.5% is held by the ten largest clones.

This sample was also put to use in a study of yellow fever vaccine responses in identical twins. From the second report: According to the authors, the vaccine-induced T cell response in identical twins seemed to be partly convergent and partly specific to each individual. The study precisely tracked vaccine-responding T cell clones in identical twins.

Sequencing used PBMCs. The receptor comes from a woman aged 18-29 years in good health. Here the chain combines TRBV9 and TRBJ2-5, with 7 middle bases fitting TRBD1. The DNA is TGTGCCAGCAGCCCACAGGGGCGCTTCCAAGAGACCCAGTACTTC. Its product reads: CASSPQGRFQETQYF.